Listed here are 13 T cell receptor beta chains from one sample, sequenced in a study of spatial heterogeneity in lung cancer. The time point: sample taken at primary tumor resection. The study sequenced unsorted whole RNA from tumor, nontumor lung or frozen PBMC. TCRdb fed the 5' RACE reads into MiXCR, producing one record per CDR3 protein. The data show 9,500 to 15,000 distinct CDR3 sequences, approximately 6.2% seen once. Specimen: normal lung tissue next to the tumor, collected at surgery. The source is a male donor with early-stage non-small cell lung cancer.

About this clonotype: For a library built for alpha chains, this beta chain is a stray read; little rests on its size. The chain is built from TRBV4-3 and TRBJ2-2; no definite D call. In germline, CDR1 is LGHNA, CDR2 YSLEER. This CDR3 has 17 amino acids. The V gene lost 0 bases and the J gene lost 1 base, with 12 bases spanning the gap. CDR3: CASSQEITPGNTGELFF. As DNA, the CDR3 is TGCGCCAGCAGCCAAGAGATAACTCCCGGGAACACCGGGGAGCTGTTTTTT.

This clonotype was picked up many times. With the library built for alpha chains, this beta chain is off target and its frequency is not meaningful. This chain connects TRBV20-1 to TRBJ1-2; D possibly corresponds to TRBD1 (5 bases). The V gene's germline CDR1 is DFQATT and CDR2 SNEGSKA (reference sequence). The V gene lost 5 bases and the J gene lost 2 bases, with 15 bases spanning the gap. The CDR3 runs to 14 residues. CDR3 region: CSAVGRMQNYGYTF. In DNA form, the CDR3 reads TGCAGTGCTGTGGGACGGATGCAAAACTATGGCTACACCTTC.

This clonotype was recorded many times. As an off-target read in a library built for alpha chains, this beta chain has a frequency of little significance. This chain joins TRBV6-5 and TRBJ2-2, with TRBD2 matching 7 bases. Germline V gene lookup returns CDR1 MNHEY and CDR2 SVGAGI. Losses at the gene ends were 7 bases for V and 6 bases for J; bases not matched to a gene: 14. This CDR3 is 16 amino acids long. CDR3 loop: CASTGEPGLRSGELFF. CDR3 nucleotides: TGTGCCAGCACTGGTGAACCGGGACTACGTTCCGGGGAGCTGTTTTTT.

This clonotype was recorded at least ten times. This beta chain was picked up by a library intended for alpha chains and is off target, so its count carries little meaning. V is TRBV3-1 and J is TRBJ1-1, with TRBD1 matching 7 bases. Trimming at V came to 5 bases and at J to 10 bases, leaving 7 bases not matched to a gene. CDR1 LGHDT and CDR2 YNNKEL come from the germline V gene (reference sequence). The CDR3 consists of 12 residues. CDR3 sequence: CASSGRTGAAFF. The DNA for the CDR3 is TGTGCCAGCAGCGGACGGACAGGCGCAGCTTTCTTT.

This clonotype showed up many times. Because this beta chain is a stray read in a library intended to capture alpha chains, its abundance should not be given much weight. The chain combines TRBV6-5 with TRBJ2-5; weak D call: TRBD2 (6 bases). Trimming stripped 0 bases from V and 1 base from J, with 12 bases between. There are 16 residues in the CDR3. The V gene's germline CDR1 is MNHEY and CDR2 SVGAGI. CDR3 region: CASSYSIAGTQETQYF. The DNA of the CDR3 is TGTGCCAGCAGTTACTCGATCGCGGGGACCCAAGAGACCCAGTACTTC.

This clonotype was seen repeatedly, ten times or more. Found in a library prepared for alpha chains, this beta chain is an off-target read, and its abundance has little meaning. The rearrangement uses TRBV27 and TRBJ2-7, with a possible D match to TRBD2 (6 bases). Germline V lookup: CDR1 MNHEY, CDR2 SMNVEV (reference sequence). V was pared by 6 bases and J by 3 bases, with 24 bases between. This CDR3 has 17 residues. The CDR3 reads CASSSMTGGAELYEQYF. The DNA of the CDR3 is TGTGCCAGCAGCTCTATGACCGGGGGAGCGGAACTCTACGAGCAGTACTTC.

This clonotype has ten or more counts. This beta chain lies outside the target of a library built for alpha chains; its clone size means little. This rearrangement joins TRBV23-1 to TRBJ2-3; tentative D call: TRBD1 (6 bases). TRBV23-1 is recorded as an ORF, its role being uncertain. Trimming cost V 0 bases and J 5 bases, with 24 bases left between them. The CDR3 runs 19 residues. Here the CDR3 DNA reads TGCGCCAGCAGTCAATCTTATCCCCGGGACACAGTTTCTAAAGATACGCAGTATTTT. Translating it yields CASSQSYPRDTVSKDTQYF.

The sample holds a few counts of this clonotype. This beta chain came through as a stray read in a library set up for alpha chains, and its size says little. The chain recombines TRBV20-1 with TRBJ1-1; D call uncertain. V was trimmed by 1 base and J by 3 bases, leaving 12 bases between them. Germline V gene lookup returns CDR1 DFQATT and CDR2 SNEGSKA (reference sequence). This CDR3 region has 14 residues. CDR3 DNA sequence: TGCAGTGCTAGAGTTTTGAGTGGGGACACTGAAGCTTTCTTT. Protein: CSARVLSGDTEAFF.

This clonotype was counted at least ten times. This beta chain is an off-target read within a library intended for alpha chains, so its frequency means little. J is TRBJ2-7 and V is TRBV3-1; D uncertain. Germline CDR1 LGHDT, CDR2 YNNKEL (reference sequence). This CDR3 has 14 residues. Trimming took off 6 bases at V and 5 bases at J, with 17 bases between the two ends. CDR3 DNA sequence: TGTGCCAGCAGACCTCACTTGGGCGAGGACGAGCAGTACTTC. Protein sequence: CASRPHLGEDEQYF.

This clonotype occurred many times. This beta chain is a stray read from a library made for alpha chains; its abundance is not meaningful. The V call is TRBV3-1, the J call TRBJ1-1; no definite D call. Germline V CDR1 and CDR2: LGHDT, YNNKEL (reference sequence). This CDR3 region has 13 residues. Trimming shortened V by 2 bases and J by 7 bases, and 11 bases separated the two germline ends. The CDR3: CASSQFLSNEAFF. CDR3 DNA sequence: TGTGCCAGCAGCCAATTCCTTTCAAATGAAGCTTTCTTT.

This clonotype was counted many times. The library was built for alpha chains, so this beta chain is an off-target read and its size means little. The V call is TRBV5-1, the J call TRBJ2-7; tentatively, D is TRBD2 (6 bases). Trimming left V 4 bases short and J 1 base short, with 15 bases between. Germline V gene lookup returns CDR1 SGHRS and CDR2 YFSETQ. The CDR3 has 15 amino acids. The CDR3 spells CASSVDGGISYEQYF. The DNA of the CDR3 is TGCGCCAGCAGCGTCGACGGCGGGATTTCCTACGAGCAGTACTTC.

This clonotype was seen many times. Being off target in a library aimed at alpha chains, this beta chain has a size of little meaning. V is TRBV30 and J is TRBJ1-3; TRBD1 matches 8 bases. CDR1 GTSNPN and CDR2 SVGIG come from the germline V gene (reference sequence). The CDR3 length is 16 residues. Trimming took 5 bases from V and 4 from J; bases not matched to a gene: 13. The CDR3 DNA reads TGTGCCTGGGGGTTTCGGACAGGGCGACGAGGAAACACCATATATTTT. It codes for CAWGFRTGRRGNTIYF.

This clonotype was picked up many times. Since the library was made to target alpha chains, this beta chain is a stray read and its abundance is not meaningful. V and J are TRBV6-6 and TRBJ2-3, with unresolved D. The CDR3 totals 15 residues. The ends were cut back, 1 base at V and 2 bases at J, with 10 bases in the middle. CDR1 and CDR2 from the germline V gene are MNHNY and SVGAGI (reference sequence). The CDR3 region has the DNA TGTGCCAGCAGTTACTTAGTAAGTCCCACAGATACGCAGTATTTT. Encoded protein: CASSYLVSPTDTQYF.